The entry that follows covers one T cell receptor (beta chain) sequence. Its antigen remains unidentified. The CDR3 has 11 amino acids. V lost 1 base, J lost 4 bases, and 5 bases lay in between. CDR1 SQVTM and CDR2 ANQGSEA come from the germline V gene. This entry comes from a study of graft-versus-host responses after intestinal transplantation. The wider study: Multivisceral, liver-intestinal, or isolated intestinal grafts went to recipients. Each patient got anti-thymocyte globulin induction, then tacrolimus and steroids for approximately 3 years. Broader study findings: The authors found GvH clones in recipient marrow, some appearing first in ileum or blood. Allograft graft-versus-host to host-versus-graft clonal ratios ran high in patients with graft-donor T cell macrochimerism.

The repertoire was sequenced with immunoSEQ multiplex PCR; TCRdb's copy has only in-frame clones and lacks some. The repertoire has 90,000 to 150,000 clones, roughly 91% of them found once; the top ten carry about 0.11%. The sample in question was unstimulated CD4+ T cells sorted from spleen or lymph node cells, obtained before intestinal transplant. The chain carries TRBV29-1 and TRBJ2-7; D uncertain. The receptor comes from a human donor who received an intestinal transplant. This CDR3 is CSVEGAYEQYF. Here the CDR3 DNA reads TGCAGCGTTGAAGGGGCGTACGAGCAGTACTTC.